The 16 T cell receptor beta chains below were found in one sample sequenced in a study of cytomegalovirus exposure and HLA in healthy donors. This PCR relied on a set of 60 Vbeta primers and 13 Jbeta primers. Profiling relied on immunoSEQ multiplex PCR, and the TCRdb table lists in-frame clones only, not all of them. The sample lists about 120,000 clones; around 70% were seen once. The sample was PBMCs. These receptors were collected from a man aged 25 to 45 in good health and CMV-seropositive.

J is TRBJ1-6 and V is TRBV6-5, with D perhaps TRBD1 (5 bases). V was cut by 5 bases and J by 8 bases, with 16 bases left in between. Germline-derived CDR1 and CDR2 are MNHEY and SVGAGI. CDR3 length: 15 amino acids. The CDR3 region has the DNA TGTGCCAGCAGTCGCCTATTGGGCAGGGATTCACCCCTCCACTTT. Protein: CASSRLLGRDSPLHF.

V usage is TRBV4-1 and J usage is TRBJ1-2; no firm D call. This CDR3 has 18 residues. The V end lost 1 base, the J end lost 6 bases, and 24 bases lay between the germline ends. Germline V gene data show CDR1 as MGHRA and CDR2 as YSYEKL. The CDR3 is CASSQVKIKAPTGNGYTF. The CDR3 DNA sequence: TGCGCCAGCAGCCAAGTTAAGATCAAGGCCCCCACGGGGAATGGCTACACCTTC.

CDR3 nucleotide sequence: TGCGCCAGCAGCCCCGAAACAGGAGGGCGAAGCTACACCTTC. It translates to CASSPETGGRSYTF. The chain is built from TRBV5-1 and TRBJ1-2, with a tentative D call TRBD1 (5 bases). The CDR3 length is 14 residues. Germline CDR1 is SGHRS and CDR2 is YFSETQ. V was trimmed by 4 bases and J by 9 bases, leaving 19 bases between them.

The chain uses TRBV7-2 and TRBJ2-5; 7 nucleotides line up with TRBD2. Losses at the gene ends were 2 bases for V and 5 bases for J; bases not matched to a gene: 2. CDR1 is SGHTA and CDR2 is FQGNSA in the germline V gene. The CDR3 has 13 amino acids. CDR3 nucleotide sequence: TGTGCCAGCAGCTTAAACGGGGGGGAGACCCAGTACTTC. Translation: CASSLNGGETQYF.

The rearrangement links TRBV6-1 to TRBJ2-3; 9 nucleotides agree with TRBD2. Germline V gene sequence: CDR1 MNHNS, CDR2 SASEGT. The CDR3 is 14 amino acids. V was clipped by 6 bases and J by 6 bases; unmatched bases: 7. The CDR3 DNA is TGTGCCAGCAGCGGCGGGGGGGCCTTGGATACGCAGTATTTT. Translated: CASSGGGALDTQYF.

The chain uses TRBV15 and TRBJ2-3; 10 nucleotides align to TRBD1. V was clipped by 9 bases and J by 4 bases; unmatched bases: 7. The CDR3 covers 14 residues. Germline V gives CDR1 LNHNV, CDR2 YYDKDF (reference sequence). CDR3 nucleotides: TGTGCCACGCGCCGGGACAGGGGAGCAGATACGCAGTATTTT. Its protein product is CATRRDRGADTQYF.

The chain has TRBV4-1 and TRBJ1-5, with TRBD1 matching over 7 bases. Looked up from germline, CDR1 is MGHRA and CDR2 is YSYEKL. The J segment lost 6 bases and the V segment lost 4 bases, leaving 9 bases of the junction unmatched. The length of the CDR3 is 15 residues. CDR3 DNA: TGCGCCAGCAGCCCTTCTACAGGGGCTTTTCAGCCCCAGCATTTT. Amino acids: CASSPSTGAFQPQHF.

The chain carries TRBV4-3 and TRBJ2-1; 7 bases agree with TRBD1. Germline V CDR1 and CDR2: LGHNA, YSLEER. This CDR3 contains 14 residues. V shed 6 bases, J shed 4 bases, and the junction held 6 bases outside the gene matches. This CDR3 reads CASSRGQPYNEQFF. CDR3 DNA sequence: TGCGCCAGCAGTCGGGGACAGCCATACAATGAGCAGTTCTTC.

The gene calls are TRBV5-1 and TRBJ2-1; 10 bases match TRBD2. Per the germline V gene, CDR1 is SGHRS and CDR2 is YFSETQ. This CDR3 is built from 15 residues. V dropped 4 bases and J dropped 6; count of bases not matched to a gene: 7. DNA for the CDR3: TGCGCCAGCAGCCCGAGCGGGGGGGTGGCCAATGAGCAGTTCTTC. It encodes CASSPSGGVANEQFF. Based on the CDR3 plus reference TRBV5-1 and TRBJ2-1, the full variable domain is KAGVTQTPRYLIKTRGQQVTLSCSPISGHRSVSWYQQTPGQGLQFLFEYFSETQRNKGNFPGRFSGRQFSNSRSEMNVSTLELGDSALYLCASSPSGGVANEQFFGPGTRLTVL.

The chain uses TRBV19 and TRBJ2-3; D is perhaps TRBD1 (6 bases). Trimming shortened V by 3 bases and J by 1 base, and 8 bases separated the two germline ends. Per the germline V gene, CDR1 is LNHDA and CDR2 is SQIVND (reference sequence). This CDR3 has 14 residues. The CDR3 region has the DNA TGTGCCAGTAGTATGCGACAGGGCACAGATACGCAGTATTTT. Translating gives CASSMRQGTDTQYF.

In its sample, this clone was seen a few times. The chain links TRBV4-1 to TRBJ2-7; 7 bases map to TRBD1. The CDR3 is 13 amino acids. Looked up from germline, CDR1 is MGHRA and CDR2 is YSYEKL. V lost 4 bases and J lost 3; bases outside the gene matches: 3. The CDR3 loop is CASSRTGDYEQYF. In nucleotides, the CDR3 is TGCGCCAGCAGCCGAACAGGGGACTACGAGCAGTACTTC.

V usage is TRBV6-6 and J usage is TRBJ1-3; TRBD1 matches 7 bases. Unmatched junction bases numbered 1, after V lost 6 bases and J lost 2 bases. Germline loops: CDR1 MNHNY, CDR2 SVGAGI (reference sequence). CDR3 length: 13 residues. The DNA of the CDR3 is TGTGCCAGCAGAGGACAGGCTGGAAACACCATATATTTT. This sequence encodes CASRGQAGNTIYF.

The V and J genes are TRBV4-1 and TRBJ1-5; D gene ambiguous. V was clipped by 0 bases and J by 0 bases, with 6 bases between them. This CDR3 region has 15 residues. Germline values: CDR1 MGHRA, CDR2 YSYEKL. CDR3 protein: CASSQETGSNQPQHF. In DNA, the CDR3 is TGCGCCAGCAGCCAAGAAACCGGTAGCAATCAGCCCCAGCATTTT.

This clone was seen a handful of times. This chain uses TRBV5-6 with TRBJ2-3; 12 positions agree with TRBD1. V was pared by 4 bases and J by 4 bases, with 4 bases of the junction left unmatched. This CDR3 spans 15 amino acids. The germline CDR1 and CDR2 sequences are SGHDT and YYEEEE. Here the CDR3 DNA reads TGTGCCAGCAGCGGCGGGACAGGGGGCCCAGATACGCAGTATTTT. Protein: CASSGGTGGPDTQYF.

The genes are TRBV10-3 and TRBJ1-4, with 9 nucleotides matching TRBD1. CDR1 and CDR2 from the germline V gene are ENHRY and SYGVKD. There are 15 residues in the CDR3. Trimming cost V 5 bases and J 5 bases; bases outside gene matches: 6. CDR3 sequence: CAISSPTGGNEKLFF. The CDR3 DNA is TGTGCCATCAGTAGCCCGACAGGGGGAAATGAAAAACTGTTTTTT.

In its sample, this clone was seen many times. The chain has TRBV4-2 and TRBJ2-3; 8 bases fit TRBD2. The junction had 8 bases not matched to a gene; V was cut back by 5 bases and J by 4 bases. Germline V gene lookup returns CDR1 LGHNA and CDR2 YNFKEQ. The CDR3 is made up of 15 amino acids. DNA of the CDR3: TGTGCCAGCAGCAGGGACGGGGGGGGACCAGATACGCAGTATTTT. Translating gives CASSRDGGGPDTQYF.